Sequencing of this T cell receptor beta chain was carried out in a study of blood T cell repertoires in COVID-19 (TCRdb year 2020). Looking at the study overall: Collaborator samples came from the United States, Italy and Spain and covered acute and convalescent phases of COVID-19. The material from the prospective study consisted of cDNA or gDNA derived from T cells, B-cell-depleted T cells, or PBMCs. Subjects who had been exposed to COVID-19, were actively infected with it, or had recovered from it provided the deeply sampled blood TCRbeta repertoires that made up the dataset. The repertoires were made available in a free public database intended to serve as a resource for research on the immune response to SARS-CoV-2. Samples were obtained from the ongoing ImmuneRACE study (first 160 participants) and from approximately 1,200 subjects provided by 6 global collaborators. The sample metadata nearly always contained a de-identified subject ID, COVID-19 status, age in years and sex. HLA class I and class II types, where available, came from metadata supplied by the sample provider rather than from assay-based typing.

The immunoSEQ Assay, a bias-controlled multiplex PCR, was used to amplify TCRbeta CDR3 regions from genomic DNA. The paper's processing steps were these. Nucleated cell counts per sample were estimated from amplification of reference gene primers within the assay. To quantify the absolute abundance of each unique TCRbeta CDR3 rearrangement, sequence reads were collapsed and filtered. For each sample, productive Simpson clonality was calculated as the square root of Simpson's diversity index across productive rearrangements. TCRdb limited this immuneACCESS table to in-frame rearrangements with V and J called. A share of clones is missing; checked studies link under half to unresolved V genes, and the rest is unexplained. V and J calls and clone size follow that table, whereas D and trimming were derived from the DNA. For this sample there are roughly 49,000 clones; roughly 84% appear just once. 1.6% of the sample rests with the top ten.

Study-level results and caveats: Clinical and demographic metadata were provided uncurated, with the amount varying by source and participant.

Of note for this clone: Its target antigen remains unknown. No base qualities exist here, and no much larger clone lies one base off it.

From its cysteine to its phenylalanine, the CDR3 spans 15 amino acids. Only the CDR3 part of the read is kept: 45 bases, read in frame from the first base. Trimming takes 5 bases from V and 4 bases from J, and the germline ends sit 15 bases apart. According to the germline V gene (reference sequence), CDR1 reads LNHNV and CDR2 reads YYDKDF. Collaborating institutions collected whole blood in K2EDTA tubes following their own protocols. For TCRbeta analysis, collaborators shipped samples in one of three forms: frozen whole blood, isolated PBMCs, or DNA extracted from either of those sample types. The TCR sequence derives from a man over 45 with acute or convalescent COVID-19. Sequenced: peripheral blood. The rearranged segments are TRBV15 and TRBJ2-1; the D gene remains uncertain. Here is the DNA: TGTGCCACCAGCGGCGACTCCTCGACTTACAATGAGCAGTTCTTC. Protein translation: CATSGDSSTYNEQFF.